This record concerns one T cell receptor (beta chain) sequence. Its antigen target is currently unknown. No base qualities exist here, and no much larger clone lies one base off it. The data were obtained in a study of T cell responses to AZD1222 COVID-19 vaccine (dated by TCRdb to the early 2020s). In the study overall: AZD1222 recipients whose second dose came at about 4 weeks and those whose second dose came at about 12 weeks were combined into one group, since spike-specific TCR depth and breadth did not differ between the two schedules. A total of 233 trial participants underwent TCR sequencing, of whom about 210 had received two doses of AZD1222 and 26 had received two doses of the MenACWY control vaccine. Trial participants were enrolled into age subgroups of 18-55, 56-69 and 70-plus years, which contained 148, 28 and 57 TCR-sequenced participants, respectively. Study-wide findings and limitations: Conclusions about previously exposed vaccinees are limited, since just 5 or 6 AZD1222 recipients were seropositive for SARS-CoV-2 at baseline. Epitopes outside the regions mutated in the B.1.351 and B.1.1.7 variants were reportedly recognized by nearly half of the unique spike-specific TCRs. After two AZD1222 doses, spike-specific TCR breadth and depth were significantly higher than at day 0 and than in MenACWY recipients. In the small 56-69-year group, the increase in depth fell short of significance, most likely because of low power. Because no samples from the day 14 peak response were available, repertoires could be characterized only after the peak T cell response. The vaccine-associated CD4 TCRs covered the entire spike protein, and the dominant responses fell in regions 160-218 and 743-854. Participants were mostly white British, with more females than males. The authors suggested clonal diversity may have been underestimated.

The intended sense of this specimen's time point label: baseline before first vaccination. Samples from vaccinated people were obtained from the UK trials COV001 and COV002, which included a single-blind randomized controlled phase 2/3 trial of AZD1222 (ChAdOx1 nCoV-19) in healthy adults. Trial participant PBMC samples were collected at day 0 and day 28 after the second dose for TCRbeta chain sequencing. The CDR3 regions of human TCRbeta chains were analyzed by immunosequencing. In the paper's pipeline: Repertoire TCRs were matched against a reference library of SARS-CoV-2-specific TCRs generated with the MIRA antigen-specificity platform. Breadth was defined as the fraction of unique TCRs that were SARS-CoV-2-associated, and depth was defined as the fraction of total T cells that were SARS-CoV-2-associated. Using the MIRA data, each spike-specific TCR was mapped to the spike region that the TCR reacts to and placed in a CD4 or CD8 class. Log10-transformed breadth and depth values were compared by one-way ANOVA with Sidak's multiple comparisons tests. The table comes from immuneACCESS by way of TCRdb, which keeps in-frame sequences with V and J called. Part of the clones is missing from these tables; in studies checked, under half for an unresolved V gene and the rest for unknown reasons. V, J and clone size reflect that table, while D and trimming were determined from the DNA. This sample is represented by around 150,000 clones; 70% to 90% of them were singletons. The ten most abundant clones make up 1.5% to 2% of the sample.

The CDR3 contains 15 residues, cysteine and phenylalanine counted. Only CDR3 DNA remains: 45 bases, in frame from the first base. V is pruned by 2 bases and J by 7 bases, leaving 9 bases of the junction without a gene match. Per the germline V gene, SGHTA is the CDR1 and FQGTGA is the CDR2. Here the chain combines TRBV7-3 and TRBJ1-2, and 8 junction bases match TRBD1. The TCR was taken from an adult in good health. The sample here was peripheral blood, taken on day 0 of AZD1222 vaccination. The nucleotide sequence reads TGTGCCAGCAGCTTAGGGCAGGGGGCAACGCTTGGCTACACCTTC. The translation is CASSLGQGATLGYTF.